A selection of T cell receptor beta chains follows, all from one sample in a study of response to subunit inactivated influenza vaccine. TCRdb re-derived calls from the RT-PCR reads in MiXCR, one entry per CDR3 protein. The table lists 530,000 or so distinct CDR3 sequences, around 15% of them singletons. The material sequenced was PBMCs from blood, taken approximately 12 days after vaccination. The source is a man aged 50 or older who received an inactivated influenza vaccine. The CDR3 runs from the conserved cysteine through the conserved F or W. A D gene is named only where the DNA matches it firmly. Only part of the rows carry a size: once, few, many, or a class if the clone is expanded.

J gene | V gene | D gene | clone size | CDR3 protein | CDR3 DNA
TRBJ1-2 | TRBV5-6 | - | few | CASSFSGRAYGYTF | TGTGCCAGCAGCTTTTCCGGGCGCGCCTATGGCTACACCTTC
TRBJ2-3 | TRBV20-1 | TRBD2 | - | CSARALIAGGLVRTDTQYF | TGCAGTGCTAGAGCCCTTATAGCGGGAGGGCTGGTACGCACAGATACGCAGTATTTT
TRBJ1-2 | TRBV4-1 | - | - | CASSQSALRGGYTF | TGCGCCAGCAGCCAGTCCGCCCTTAGGGGCGGCTACACCTTC
TRBJ2-1 | TRBV20-1 | - | many | CSGDRDGAYNEQFF | TGCAGTGGTGACCGGGACGGAGCCTACAATGAGCAGTTCTTC
TRBJ2-5 | TRBV4-1 | - | many | CASSQDRAGQETQYF | TGCGCCAGCAGCCAAGATCGGGCAGGACAAGAGACCCAGTACTTC
TRBJ2-2 | TRBV2 | - | - | CASSPTVLPNTGELFF | TGTGCCAGCAGTCCGACAGTGCTGCCGAACACCGGGGAGCTGTTTTTT
TRBJ2-7 | TRBV20-1 | TRBD2 | few | CSVASGGVSYEQYF | TGCAGTGTGGCTAGCGGGGGGGTTTCCTACGAGCAGTACTTC
TRBJ2-2 | TRBV7-2 | - | - | CASSTRTENTGELFF | TGTGCCAGCAGCACTCGGACAGAGAACACCGGGGAGCTGTTTTTT
TRBJ1-2 | TRBV28 | - | - | CASSLSSGQYGYTF | TGTGCCAGCAGTTTAAGTTCGGGCCAATATGGCTACACCTTC
TRBJ2-5 | TRBV7-2 | - | - | CASSLLSEWYQETQYF | TGTGCCAGCAGCTTATTGTCGGAATGGTACCAAGAGACCCAGTACTTC
TRBJ2-7 | TRBV20-1 | - | many | CSASAGGDPYEQYF | TGCAGTGCTAGCGCCGGCGGGGATCCCTACGAGCAGTACTTC
TRBJ1-2 | TRBV27 | - | few | CASSLIGTSGGGYTF | TGTGCCAGCAGTCTTATCGGGACTTCAGGAGGTGGCTACACCTTC
TRBJ2-1 | TRBV24-1 | - | - | CATSDFGRKGYNEQFF | TGTGCCACCAGTGATTTCGGCCGGAAGGGGTACAATGAGCAGTTCTTC
TRBJ2-1 | TRBV11-3 | TRBD1 | - | CASSKGGTGLFEQFF | TGTGCCAGCAGCAAAGGCGGGACAGGGCTATTCGAGCAGTTCTTC
TRBJ2-1 | TRBV4-2 | TRBD2 | few | CASSQAAGEIDEQFF | TGTGCCAGCAGCCAAGCGGCGGGAGAGATAGATGAGCAGTTCTTC
TRBJ2-7 | TRBV5-1 | - | many | CASSLGIVGLSYEQYF | TGCGCCAGCAGCTTGGGAATCGTCGGCCTCTCCTACGAGCAGTACTTC
TRBJ2-5 | TRBV20-1 | - | - | CSAMTHQETQYF | TGCAGTGCTATGACACACCAAGAGACCCAGTACTTC
TRBJ2-5 | TRBV28 | TRBD2 | few | CASSKLADKKETQYF | TGTGCCAGCAGCAAACTAGCGGATAAGAAAGAGACCCAGTACTTC
TRBJ1-2 | TRBV9 | - | - | CASRGQYYGYTF | TGTGCCAGCAGAGGACAGTACTATGGCTACACCTTC
TRBJ2-1 | TRBV28 | TRBD2 | - | CASKGAGATGNEQFF | TGTGCCAGCAAAGGAGCGGGAGCCACGGGGAATGAGCAGTTCTTC
TRBJ2-7 | TRBV5-1 | - | few | CASSLGGVYDEQYF | TGCGCCAGCAGCTTGGGAGGGGTATACGACGAGCAGTACTTC
TRBJ2-7 | TRBV7-9 | - | few | CASSLTDHQPRQYF | TGTGCCAGCAGCTTAACAGACCATCAACCCAGGCAGTACTTC
TRBJ2-1 | TRBV6-4 | - | once | CASSEEGAVNEQFF | TGTGCCAGCAGCGAGGAGGGGGCGGTCAATGAGCAGTTCTTC
TRBJ2-5 | TRBV14 | TRBD2 | few | CASSLRKAGGQETQYF | TGTGCCAGCAGCCTTCGGAAAGCGGGGGGGCAAGAGACCCAGTACTTC
TRBJ1-4 | TRBV4-2 | - | - | CASSHRVRLGEKLFF | TGTGCCAGCAGCCACCGAGTCCGGTTAGGGGAAAAACTGTTTTTT
TRBJ1-1 | TRBV10-3 | - | few | CAMAQSTSTEAFF | TGTGCCATGGCCCAATCTACTAGCACTGAAGCTTTCTTT
TRBJ2-3 | TRBV11-2 | TRBD1 | many | CASSFPDRVGDTQYF | TGTGCCAGCAGCTTCCCGGACAGGGTTGGAGATACGCAGTATTTT
TRBJ2-7 | TRBV7-8 | - | - | CASSPLTSIRYEQYF | TGTGCCAGCAGCCCACTCACCTCCATCCGATACGAGCAGTACTTC
TRBJ2-1 | TRBV6-1 | - | - | CASRKGSRASYNEQFF | TGTGCCAGTAGGAAGGGGAGCCGGGCCTCCTACAATGAGCAGTTCTTC
TRBJ2-1 | TRBV20-1 | TRBD2 | few | CSASAQRGPYNEQFF | TGCAGTGCTAGCGCCCAGCGGGGACCCTACAATGAGCAGTTCTTC
TRBJ1-5 | TRBV15 | TRBD1 | many | CATSRDSPGQGDSNQPQHF | TGTGCCACCAGCAGAGATTCCCCGGGACAGGGGGATAGCAATCAGCCCCAGCATTTT
TRBJ1-2 | TRBV20-1 | - | - | CSIFGPGSSYGYTF | -